Here is one T cell receptor (beta chain) with its context. Its antigen is unknown. This sample was taken from a study of blood T cells in healthy people across ages. The second PCR ran 7 to 11 cycles with a sample-barcoded 5' primer and J-beta primers. All cDNA molecules were each tagged by a template-switch adaptor with 12 random nucleotides. MiXCR, applied by TCRdb to the 5' RACE reads, yields one record per CDR3 protein. The table has 1.5 million to 2 million distinct CDR3 sequences, 49% seen once. The individuals who served as donors were healthy Caucasians living in Russia, aged roughly 6 to 95. No fewer than 6 micrograms of total RNA were isolated from every sample. In germline, CDR1 is SQVTM, CDR2 ANQGSEA. This CDR3 is built from 14 residues. With 4 bases clipped from V and 6 bases from J, the junction kept 5 bases outside the gene matches. Findings and limits, study-wide: PBMCs went unsorted, and a conclusive naive versus antigen-experienced comparison was therefore prevented.

The chain carries TRBV29-1 and TRBJ2-3, with TRBD2 matching 12 bases. The TCR comes from a woman aged 40 to 49 in good health. The sample comprised blood. For the CDR3, the DNA is TGCAGCGTTGGGACTAGCGGGACGTCCGATACGCAGTATTTT. Protein: CSVGTSGTSDTQYF.